These T cell receptor beta chains were read from a single sample in a study of OX40 agonist ivuxolimab in advanced cancers. Clones were sequenced by immunoSEQ multiplex PCR, and TCRdb holds only the in-frame ones, with some missing. This sample carries tens of thousands of clones, about 85% of them seen once, and the ten largest clones take about 5.1%. This specimen consisted of CD4+ or CD8+ T cells sorted from blood, obtained in a trial of the OX40 agonist ivuxolimab. These receptors came from an adult with an advanced solid tumor such as melanoma, head and neck, liver or kidney cancer. Each CDR3 is given with its conserved first and last residue. A D gene is named only where the DNA matches it firmly. Clone size is given for some rows only: seen once, a few or many times, or a class if the clone is expanded.

>TRBV10-1|NA|NA|TRBJ2-2
TGCGCCAGCAGTAAGACAGTTACCGGGGAGCTGTTTTTT
CASSKTVTGELFF
>TRBV27|NA|TRBD2|TRBJ2-7
TGTGCCAGCAGTCGACGGACTAGCGGGACCATATACGAGCAGTACTTC
CASSRRTSGTIYEQYF
>TRBV6-5|NA|TRBD1|TRBJ1-3
TGTGCCAGCAGGATACCGGGACAGGGTAGAAACACCATATATTTT
CASRIPGQGRNTIYF
>TRBV6-5|NA|NA|TRBJ2-3
TGTGCCAGCGGTAAGAATGAGGCGGCAGATACGCAGTATTTT
CASGKNEAADTQYF
>TRBV11-3|NA|NA|TRBJ2-7
TGTGCCAGCAGCTTAGATGCTCCAGGGGATAACGAGCAGTACTTC
CASSLDAPGDNEQYF
>TRBV4-2|NA|TRBD2|TRBJ2-7
TGTGCCAGCAGCCCTGTCGCGGGAGGGCAGGGGTGGGGCGAGCAGTACTTC
CASSPVAGGQGWGEQYF
>TRBV5-1|NA|TRBD2|TRBJ2-7
TGCGCCAGCAGCTTTGGTCAGACTAGCGCCTCCTACGAGCAGTACTTC
CASSFGQTSASYEQYF
>TRBV15|NA|TRBD2|TRBJ2-7
TGTGCCACCAGCAGAGATGTGGGAGGGGTAGGCGAGCAGTACTTC
CATSRDVGGVGEQYF
>TRBV14|once|NA|TRBJ2-7
TGTACCAGCAGCCAAGAGAGCTACGAGCAGTACTTC
CTSSQESYEQYF
>TRBV4-1|NA|NA|TRBJ2-7
TGCGCCAGCAGCCTCGACCTTACACCTGTCTACGAGCAGTACTTC
CASSLDLTPVYEQYF
>TRBV29-1|NA|NA|TRBJ1-4
TGCAGCGTTGTAAATGCCGAGACCGGGAATGAAAAACTGTTTTTT
CSVVNAETGNEKLFF
>TRBV5-5|few|NA|TRBJ1-4
TGTGCCAGCAGCTTTGAGGGTATTGCAACTAATGAAAAACTGTTTTTT
CASSFEGIATNEKLFF
>TRBV5-5|NA|NA|TRBJ2-7
TGTGCCAGCAGCTTGGGTTTTGTGGGCTACTACGAGCAGTACTTC
CASSLGFVGYYEQYF
>TRBV28|NA|NA|TRBJ1-2
TGTGCCAGCAGTTTGAGGAGGGGGGATGGCTACACCTTC
CASSLRRGDGYTF
>TRBV7-9|NA|TRBD1|TRBJ2-2
TGTGCCAGCAGCTTAGTACAGGGGTGGAACACCGGGGAGCTGTTTTTT
CASSLVQGWNTGELFF
>TRBV14|once|TRBD1|TRBJ1-1
TGTGCCAGCAGCCAAGCCTACAGGGGGCGGAACACTGAAGCTTTCTTT
CASSQAYRGRNTEAFF
>TRBV5-4|NA|NA|TRBJ1-1
TGTGCCAGCAGCTTGGGACTGACGGACATGAACACTGAAGCTTTCTTT
CASSLGLTDMNTEAFF
>TRBV4-3|NA|NA|TRBJ2-7
TGCGCCAGCAGCCAAGAATGGGTCGGGTCGTACGAGCAGTACTTC
CASSQEWVGSYEQYF
>TRBV28|NA|NA|TRBJ1-5
TGTGCCAGCAGTCCAGACAGTTTCAGCAATCAGCCCCAGCATTTT
CASSPDSFSNQPQHF
>TRBV14|NA|NA|TRBJ2-7
TGTGCCAGCAGCCAAGATAAAATGGTCATCAAGCAGTACTTC
CASSQDKMVIKQYF
>TRBV2|once|TRBD2|TRBJ2-2
TGTGCCAGCAGCCCGGGAGGGTGGAACACCGGGGAGCTGTTTTTT
CASSPGGWNTGELFF
>TRBV4-3|NA|TRBD2|TRBJ2-3
TGCGCCAGCAGCCAAGATTCGGGAGGGGACACAGATACGCAGTATTTT
CASSQDSGGDTDTQYF